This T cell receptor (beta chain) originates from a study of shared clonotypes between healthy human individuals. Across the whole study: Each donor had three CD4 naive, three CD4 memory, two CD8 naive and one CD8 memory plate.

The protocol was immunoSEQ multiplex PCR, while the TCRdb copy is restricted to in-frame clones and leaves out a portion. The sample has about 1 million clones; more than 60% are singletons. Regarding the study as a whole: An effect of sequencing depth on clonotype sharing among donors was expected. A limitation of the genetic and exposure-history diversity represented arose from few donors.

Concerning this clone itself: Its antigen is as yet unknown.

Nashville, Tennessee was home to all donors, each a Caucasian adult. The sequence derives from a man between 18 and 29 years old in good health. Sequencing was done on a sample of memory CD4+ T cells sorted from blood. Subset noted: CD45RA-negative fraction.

The CDR3 reads CASSPTGEGGYTF. The CDR3 coding sequence is TGTGCCAGCAGCCCGACAGGGGAGGGGGGCTACACCTTC. V is TRBV7-9 and J is TRBJ1-2; the match to TRBD1 covers 8 bases. The trim removed 5 bases at V and 8 bases at J, leaving 7 bases unmatched. This CDR3 spans 13 amino acids. CDR1 and CDR2 from the germline V gene are SEHNR and FQNEAQ (reference sequence).